The present entry profiles one TCR beta chain with its context. Its antigen is not identified. Libraries were prepared by immunoSEQ multiplex PCR; TCRdb keeps only in-frame clonotypes and omits some of them. The sample yields 150,000 to 180,000 clones, about 90% seen once. This CDR3 comprises 16 residues. The V gene's germline CDR1 is MNHEY and CDR2 SVGEGT. Trimming at V came to 6 bases and at J to 1 base, leaving 7 bases not matched to a gene. This sample stems from a study of T cell responses to AZD1222 COVID-19 vaccine. Study findings and constraints: Among those given AZD1222, only five or six were seropositive at baseline. There were repertoire samples only from the period after the peak T cell response. Clonal diversity may have been underestimated in mostly white British donors.

The chain couples TRBV6-2 or TRBV6-3 to TRBJ2-5; 11 positions agree with TRBD2. Here the sequenced sample was peripheral blood, taken on day 0 of MenACWY control vaccination. This sequence was found in an adult in good health. Written as DNA, the CDR3 is TGTGCCAGCAGCTCGAGACTAGCGGGAATCCAAGAGACCCAGTACTTC. It yields the protein CASSSRLAGIQETQYF.